The 9 T cell receptor beta chains in this list originate from one sample, sequenced in a study of PD-L1 blockade in urothelial cancer. Assay: immunoSEQ multiplex PCR; the TCRdb copy retains only in-frame clones and omits some. The sample consists of about 88,000 clones, 85% to 95% of them appearing once. Sequences were derived from PBMCs, sampled around atezolizumab (anti-PD-L1) treatment. The receptors derive from a man in his sixties with urothelial cancer.

V gene TRBV5-1 combines with J gene TRBJ1-6; 8 nucleotides agree with TRBD1. V lost 4 bases, J lost 9 bases, and 9 bases stayed unmatched. The germline gives CDR1 SGHRS, CDR2 YFSETQ. The CDR3 is 15 residues long. The CDR3 is CASSIETGVTSPLHF. The DNA of the CDR3 is TGCGCCAGCAGCATAGAGACAGGGGTGACTTCACCCCTCCACTTT.

The rearrangement joins TRBV2 to TRBJ1-1; D gene ambiguous. This CDR3 spans 14 amino acids. Trimming pared 4 bases from V and 0 bases from J, leaving 9 bases between. CDR1 is SNHLY and CDR2 is FYNNEI in the germline V gene. CDR3 protein: CASSGGIMNTEAFF. The CDR3 DNA reads as TGTGCCAGCAGTGGAGGTATCATGAACACTGAAGCTTTCTTT.

The chain couples TRBV9 to TRBJ1-2; 7 bases match TRBD1. The CDR3 is 15 amino acids. Trimming removed 0 bases from V and 3 bases from J; junction bases left unmatched: 5. Germline CDR1 is SGDLS and CDR2 is YYNGEE. The CDR3 here is CASSVAPGTDYGYTF. CDR3 nucleotide sequence: TGTGCCAGCAGCGTAGCTCCCGGGACAGACTATGGCTACACCTTC.

This chain links TRBV7-2 with TRBJ2-7; no definite D call. V lost 6 bases and J lost 0, with 9 bases in between. Germline V gene data show CDR1 as SGHTA and CDR2 as FQGNSA. The CDR3 extends over 13 amino acids. The CDR3 region has the DNA TGTGCCAGCAGTTCCCAGGCCTCCTACGAGCAGTACTTC. Translated, it gives CASSSQASYEQYF.

The J gene is TRBJ1-2, the V gene TRBV28; tentative D call: TRBD1 (5 bases). CDR1 is MDHEN and CDR2 is SYDVKM in the germline V gene. The CDR3 sequence is 13 residues long. V was pared by 6 bases and J by 5 bases, with 13 bases between. CDR3 loop: CASRGGGGYGYTF. The CDR3 nucleotides are TGTGCCAGCAGGGGCGGGGGTGGATATGGCTACACCTTC.

This chain uses TRBV14 with TRBJ2-7, with 9 nucleotides matching TRBD1. This CDR3 has 14 residues. Losses at the gene ends were 2 bases for V and 3 bases for J; bases not matched to a gene: 2. Germline V gene data show CDR1 as SGHDN and CDR2 as FVKESK. CDR3 nucleotides: TGTGCCAGCAGCCAATTGGACAGGGGCTACGAGCAGTACTTC. Translated: CASSQLDRGYEQYF.

The rearrangement joins TRBV7-2 to TRBJ2-2; no firm D call. V lost 5 bases and J lost 5, with 6 bases in between. The CDR3 is 12 residues long. Germline V gene sequence: CDR1 SGHTA, CDR2 FQGNSA. The CDR3 reads CASSLRTGELFF. In nucleotides, the CDR3 is TGTGCCAGCAGCCTACGAACCGGGGAGCTGTTTTTT. Looking up the rest from reference TRBV7-2 and TRBJ2-2 gives the full variable domain: GAGVSQSPSNKVTEKGKDVELRCDPISGHTALYWYRQSLGQGLEFLIYFQGNSAPDKSGLPSDRFSAERTGGSVSTLTIQRTQQEDSAVYLCASSLRTGELFFGEGSRLTVL.

J is TRBJ2-7 and V is TRBV5-6, with D hard to call. The CDR3 has 11 residues. The germline V gene encodes CDR1 SGHDT and CDR2 YYEEEE. V was trimmed by 2 bases and J by 4 bases, leaving 4 bases between them. CDR3 residues: CASSFNYEQYF. CDR3 DNA: TGTGCCAGCAGCTTCAATTACGAGCAGTACTTC.

This chain links TRBV9 with TRBJ2-4; 7 nucleotides line up with TRBD2. The CDR3 runs 14 residues. V dropped 6 bases and J dropped 0; count of bases not matched to a gene: 3. Germline-derived CDR1 and CDR2 are SGDLS and YYNGEE. CDR3 amino acids: CASNSGKAKNIQYF. For the CDR3, the DNA is TGTGCCAGCAACAGCGGGAAAGCCAAAAACATTCAGTACTTC.